This T cell receptor (beta chain) was sequenced during a study of T cells in Graves' hyperthyroidism and ophthalmopathy. General study results and limits: The model predicted ophthalmopathy a median approximately seven months before onset. Most thyroid clonotypes expanded above 0.001 were also detected in blood.

Graves' hyperthyroidism is called stable when ophthalmopathy does not progress within 18 months. Diagnoses were established using clinical symptoms, serum thyroxine and TRAb, thyroid ultrasound and orbital computed tomography. From RNA transcripts, TCR beta CDR3 regions were amplified. TCR CDR3 underwent first-round RT-PCR with the HTBI primer set. TCRdb reprocessed the multiplex PCR reads with MiXCR, giving one entry per CDR3 protein. The sample shows a few hundred thousand distinct CDR3 sequences, 35% to 55% of them seen only once. A remark on this clonotype: Its matching antigen is unknown. The limits of the CDR3 on the DNA are not certain, so only TCRdb's listed CDR3 is given.

The germline V gene has CDR1 KGHDR and CDR2 SFDVKD. The CDR3 totals 23 residues, both ends included. The sequenced sample consisted of peripheral blood or thyroid tissue (not recorded which). The gene calls are TRBV24-1 and TRBJ2-6. This receptor was taken from a young woman with Graves' hyperthyroidism. CDR3 region: CATSDSDIYEQYFGRSGANVLTF.